This TCR beta chain was identified in a study of OX40 agonist ivuxolimab in advanced cancers. Regarding the complete study: The costimulatory receptor OX40 (CD134) was targeted by ivuxolimab, a fully human IgG2 agonistic monoclonal antibody. Intravenous ivuxolimab was administered to patients every 2 weeks at six dose levels: 0.01, 0.1, 0.3, 1.5, 3 and 10 mg/kg. Of the 50 to 55 dose-escalation patients, hepatocellular carcinoma was present in about 20, melanoma in around 15, renal cell carcinoma in 9 and head and neck cancer in 9. In the dose-escalation cohort, around four fifths of patients were male, and the mean age was approximately 60 years with a range of roughly 23 to 79. Prior anti-PD-1, anti-PD-L1 or anti-CTLA-4 therapy was permitted, and approximately 40% of dose-escalation patients had received checkpoint inhibitors. Partial responses were achieved by three dose-escalation patients, of whom one had hepatocellular carcinoma and two had cutaneous melanoma. The point of sequencing TCRbeta in the periphery was to test whether ivuxolimab changed TCR sequence diversity and drove clonal T-cell expansion. The paper covers the monotherapy dose-escalation part of the phase I ivuxolimab trial, which included N ≈ 57 patients. What the study reported, not specific to this receptor: In the 0.1-3.0 mg/kg groups, partial responders were among the patients with the lowest normalized peripheral clonal expansion, particularly in CD8+ T cells. After ivuxolimab, expanded clones were on average more numerous among CD8+ T cells than among CD4+ T cells. At doses of 0.1 to 3.0 mg/kg, clonal expansion of both CD4+ and CD8+ blood T cells was observed from baseline to week 6. Low levels of normalized T-cell clonal expansion were also seen in some patients who did not respond. Which antigens the clonally expanded peripheral T cells were specific for was not determined.

Patients with autoimmune disease history or receiving systemic immunosuppression were excluded from the trial. Peripheral blood for TCR sequencing was collected from all dose cohorts at baseline, on cycle 4 day 1, and on cycle 7 day 1. The samples were taken from a phase I, first-in-human, multicenter, open-label dose-escalation trial of ivuxolimab. The trial enrolled adults with locally advanced or metastatic head and neck squamous cell, hepatocellular, melanoma or renal cell carcinoma. Before TCR sequencing, CD4+ T cells and CD8+ T cells were sorted from peripheral blood as separate populations. In regard to this clone: The antigen it binds to is not known. There are no base qualities to consult, and no much larger clone falls within one base.

To sequence the TCRbeta CDR3 region, genomic DNA was isolated from the sorted cells. The immunoSEQ Assay was used to sequence the TCRbeta CDR3 regions. The clones in this table, taken by TCRdb from immuneACCESS, are in-frame only. Not every clone is retained; where verified, under half of the shortfall comes from an unresolved V gene, and the cause of the rest is unknown. The sample records over 10,000 clones, approximately 84% of which are singletons. The top ten clonotypes cover over 35% of the sample. This clonotype originated in an adult with an advanced solid tumor such as melanoma, head and neck, liver or kidney cancer. The material was CD4+ or CD8+ T cells sorted from blood, obtained in a trial of the OX40 agonist ivuxolimab.

The CDR3 region reads CASSHNALQETQYF. The bases are TGTGCCAGCAGCCATAACGCCCTCCAAGAGACCCAGTACTTC. This sequence uses TRBV13 and TRBJ2-5; the D gene identity is not certain. From the germline V gene (reference sequence), CDR1 is PRHDT and CDR2 is FYEKMQ. The CDR3 contains 14 residues, cysteine and phenylalanine counted. Only the CDR3 DNA stays, 42 bases, in frame from base 1. The trim is 5 bases for V and 1 base for J, with a gap of 11 bases between the germline ends. The CDR3, completed at both ends by the reference TRBV13 and TRBJ2-5 genes, gives the full variable domain AAGVIQSPRHLIKEKRETATLKCYPIPRHDTVYWYQQGPGQDPQFLISFYEKMQSDKGSIPDRFSAQQFSDYHSELNMSSLELGDSALYFCASSHNALQETQYFGPGTRLLVL.